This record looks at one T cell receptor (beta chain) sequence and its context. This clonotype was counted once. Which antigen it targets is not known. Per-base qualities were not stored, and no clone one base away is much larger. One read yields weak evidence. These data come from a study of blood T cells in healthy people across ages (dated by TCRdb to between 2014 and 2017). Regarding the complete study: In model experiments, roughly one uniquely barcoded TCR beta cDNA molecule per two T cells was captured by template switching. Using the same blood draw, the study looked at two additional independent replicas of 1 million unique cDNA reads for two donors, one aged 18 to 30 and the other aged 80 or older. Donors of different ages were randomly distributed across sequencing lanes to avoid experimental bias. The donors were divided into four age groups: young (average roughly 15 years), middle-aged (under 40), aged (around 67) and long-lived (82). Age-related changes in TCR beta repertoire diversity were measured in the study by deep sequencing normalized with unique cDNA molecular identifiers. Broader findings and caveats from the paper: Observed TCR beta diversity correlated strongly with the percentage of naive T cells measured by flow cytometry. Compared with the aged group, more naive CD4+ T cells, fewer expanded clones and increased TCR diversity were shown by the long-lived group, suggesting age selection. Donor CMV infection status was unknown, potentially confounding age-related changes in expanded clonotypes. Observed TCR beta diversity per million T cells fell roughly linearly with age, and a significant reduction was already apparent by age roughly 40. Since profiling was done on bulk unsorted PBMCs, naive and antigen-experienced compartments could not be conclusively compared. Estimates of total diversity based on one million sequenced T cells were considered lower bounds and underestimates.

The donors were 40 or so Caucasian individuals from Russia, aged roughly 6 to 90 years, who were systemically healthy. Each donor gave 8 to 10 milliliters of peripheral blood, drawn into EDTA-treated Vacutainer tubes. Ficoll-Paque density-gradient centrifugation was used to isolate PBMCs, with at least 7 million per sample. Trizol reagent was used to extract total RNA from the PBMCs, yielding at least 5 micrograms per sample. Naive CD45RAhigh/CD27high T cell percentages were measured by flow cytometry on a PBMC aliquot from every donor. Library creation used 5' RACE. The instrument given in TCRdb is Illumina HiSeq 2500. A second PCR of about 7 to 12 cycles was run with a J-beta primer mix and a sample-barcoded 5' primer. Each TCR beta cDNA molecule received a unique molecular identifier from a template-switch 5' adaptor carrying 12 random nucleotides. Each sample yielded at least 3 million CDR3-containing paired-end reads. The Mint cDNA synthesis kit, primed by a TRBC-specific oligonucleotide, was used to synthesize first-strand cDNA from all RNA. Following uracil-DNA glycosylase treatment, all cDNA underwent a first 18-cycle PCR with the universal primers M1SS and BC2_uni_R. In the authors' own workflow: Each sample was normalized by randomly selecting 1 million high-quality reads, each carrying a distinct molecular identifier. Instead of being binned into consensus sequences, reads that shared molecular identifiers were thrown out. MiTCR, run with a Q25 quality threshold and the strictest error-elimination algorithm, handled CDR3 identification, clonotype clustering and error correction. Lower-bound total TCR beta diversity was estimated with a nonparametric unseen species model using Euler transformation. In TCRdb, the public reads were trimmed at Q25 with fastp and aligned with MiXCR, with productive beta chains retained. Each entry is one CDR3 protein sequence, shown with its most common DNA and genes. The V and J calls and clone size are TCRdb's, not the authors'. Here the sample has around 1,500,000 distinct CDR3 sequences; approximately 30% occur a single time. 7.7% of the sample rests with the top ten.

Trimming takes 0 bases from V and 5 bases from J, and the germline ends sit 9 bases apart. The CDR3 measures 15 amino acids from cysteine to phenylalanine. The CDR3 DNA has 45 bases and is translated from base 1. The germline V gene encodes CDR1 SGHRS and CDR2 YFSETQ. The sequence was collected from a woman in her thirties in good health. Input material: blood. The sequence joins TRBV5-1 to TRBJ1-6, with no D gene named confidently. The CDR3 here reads CASSLAGSNNSPLHF. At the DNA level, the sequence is TGCGCCAGCAGCTTGGCCGGCAGTAATAATTCACCCCTCCACTTT.